This T cell receptor beta chain was captured by sequencing in a study of T cell repertoires in cytomegalovirus infection. In the study overall: CMV infection together with matching HLA type was indicated by public TCR beta signatures. Study findings and constraints: There were carriers of CMV plus the relevant HLA, and cumulative public TCR beta family frequency identified them. Predominance within the ex vivo response was attributable to HLA-C-restricted CMV-specific TCR beta clonotypes.

TCRdb ran MiXCR on the reads and lists one entry per CDR3 protein. Among 57,000 or so distinct CDR3 sequences listed, more than 25% were seen once. Concerning this clonotype: Antigen specificity is unknown.

The CDR3 is 15 amino acids. The V end was cut by 4 bases, the J end by 0 bases, with 10 bases between. Germline lookup yields CDR1 MNHEY and CDR2 SMNVEV (reference sequence). The receptor comes from a human donor in good health (CMV status not recorded). Some clones in this sample may be carry-over from other donors' samples. Specimen: PBMCs, sequenced either directly or after in vitro stimulation (not recorded which). This sequence joins TRBV27 and TRBJ2-1; D unresolved. This CDR3 reads CASSSDGSSYNEQFF. Written as DNA, the CDR3 is TGTGCCAGCAGTTCGGACGGTAGCTCCTACAATGAGCAGTTCTTC.